The present entry profiles one TCR beta chain with its context. This clonotype was counted at least ten times. It has no known antigen specificity. Within one base of it there is no much larger clone, and no base qualities were kept. The data were produced on an Illumina HiSeq 2500. Quantitative 5'-RACE with molecular barcodes was used to prepare TCR beta libraries. Per the authors' processing: A new computational method, built on a probabilistic model of VDJ rearrangement, was used to identify disease-linked TCR variants. In-frame beta chains were kept once TCRdb had trimmed the public reads at Q25 with fastp and called clones with MiXCR. Every distinct CDR3 protein forms one entry, paired with its most common genes and DNA. V and J calls and clone size were set by TCRdb, not the authors. The sample data list some 700,000 distinct CDR3 sequences, and over 15% of these were observed just once. The ten largest clonotypes hold 19% of the sample.

The data originate from a study of CD8 T cells in ankylosing spondylitis (dated by TCRdb to 2016 to 2017). Regarding the research as a whole: The study profiled T cell receptor beta repertoires in healthy donors and ankylosing spondylitis patients to find disease-linked TCR variants. Samples of peripheral blood were taken, and for ankylosing spondylitis patients, synovial fluid was collected as well. In total, the full study cohort was made up of roughly 110 healthy donors and roughly 27 ankylosing spondylitis patients. The research as a whole found: The disease-linked clones were reported to be significantly enriched in matched synovial fluid samples from ankylosing spondylitis patients. Blood from ankylosing spondylitis patients appeared to be characterized by a TCR beta motif made up of several highly homologous amino acid variants. Some motif variants were previously reported in synovial fluid and blood of reactive arthritis patients, suggesting common disease-initiation mechanisms. The disease-linked clones showed a CD8+ phenotype and occurred at relatively low frequencies in peripheral blood.

Sequences MGHRA (CDR1) and YSYEKL (CDR2) are obtained from the germline V gene. V is pared back by 1 base and J by 7 bases, with 14 bases lying between the germline termini. The CDR3 runs 15 amino acids, cysteine and phenylalanine included. Solely the CDR3 DNA is kept, with 45 bases framed from the first base. Sequences were obtained from blood, either unsorted or a sorted T cell fraction (not recorded which). The TCR was taken from a male donor with ankylosing spondylitis. The V and J genes are TRBV4-1 and TRBJ1-5; too little of a D gene remains to name it. Here the CDR3 is given as CASSQGERQPQPQHF. The DNA is TGCGCCAGCAGCCAAGGAGAGCGGCAGCCCCAGCCCCAGCATTTT.